What follows are 24 T cell receptor beta chains derived from one specimen sequenced in a study of T-cell reconstitution after alpha-beta-depleted transplantation in children. Unique molecular identifiers were built into the TCRbeta library. TCRdb re-derived calls from the PCR reads in MiXCR, one entry per CDR3 protein. Counted here are some 450,000 distinct CDR3 sequences, roughly 44% occurring once; the ten biggest clones make up approximately 30%. The sequencing here drew on PBMCs, taken before TCRalphabeta/CD19-depleted stem cell transplant. Receptors were obtained from a girl aged 2 to 10 with aplastic anemia, due to receive a stem cell transplant.

The rearrangement links TRBV15 to TRBJ1-5, with D tentatively TRBD1 (6 bases). Trimming cost V 1 base and J 6 bases, with 13 bases left between them. Germline CDR1 reads LNHNV; CDR2 reads YYDKDF (reference sequence). There are 15 residues in the CDR3. Here the CDR3 reads CATSRGTGGGQPQHF. The CDR3 DNA sequence: TGTGCCACCAGCAGAGGAACCGGGGGCGGTCAGCCCCAGCATTTT.

In its sample, this clonotype was seen many times. This rearrangement joins TRBV20-1 to TRBJ2-7; D not resolved. Germline CDR1 and CDR2: DFQATT and SNEGSKA (reference sequence). Trimming took 7 bases from V and 3 from J, leaving 13 bases between them. CDR3 length equals 12 residues. The CDR3 region has the DNA TGCAGTGTTGGCGGACCTCTCTACGAGCAGTACTTC. As protein: CSVGGPLYEQYF.

V gene TRBV5-1 combines with J gene TRBJ2-5; D may be TRBD1 (5 bases). This CDR3 is 16 amino acids long. Trimming shortened V by 0 bases and J by 1 base, and 13 bases separated the two germline ends. From germline, CDR1 is SGHRS and CDR2 YFSETQ. The CDR3 sequence: CASSLEGRGPQETQYF. In DNA, the CDR3 is TGCGCCAGCAGCTTGGAGGGAAGGGGCCCCCAAGAGACCCAGTACTTC.

The rearrangement links TRBV7-2 to TRBJ2-1; D might be TRBD2 (6 bases). CDR3 length: 14 amino acids. In germline, CDR1 is SGHTA, CDR2 FQGNSA. Trimming left V 5 bases short and J 8 bases short, with 16 bases between. CDR3 amino acids: CASSRLVVSDEQFF. The CDR3 DNA sequence: TGTGCCAGCAGCCGACTAGTGGTCTCCGATGAGCAGTTCTTC.

This clonotype was seen only once. The V gene is TRBV19, the J gene TRBJ1-1; the D gene is possibly TRBD1 (5 bases). From germline, CDR1 is LNHDA and CDR2 SQIVND (reference sequence). The CDR3 is 14 amino acids. With 3 bases removed from V and 7 bases from J, the gap between germline ends came to 15 bases. The CDR3 DNA sequence: TGTGCCAGTAGTATCAAAGGTGGGGCCATTGAAGCTTTCTTT. Protein product: CASSIKGGAIEAFF.

A few counts support this clonotype. The rearrangement uses TRBV6-5 and TRBJ2-3; tentatively, D is TRBD2 (6 bases). Germline lookup yields CDR1 MNHEY and CDR2 SVGAGI. The CDR3 consists of 14 residues. Trimming shortened V by 2 bases and J by 0 bases, and 6 bases separated the two germline ends. In nucleotides, the CDR3 is TGTGCCAGCAGTTACGGGGGGAGCACAGATACGCAGTATTTT. It is translated as CASSYGGSTDTQYF.

The genes are TRBV20-1 and TRBJ2-3, with D possibly being TRBD1 (5 bases). The CDR3 runs to 12 residues. In germline, CDR1 is DFQATT, CDR2 SNEGSKA (reference sequence). V gave up 6 bases and J gave up 5 bases, with 12 bases separating them. The CDR3 DNA reads TGCAGTGCAGCAGGGTTGGTAGATACGCAGTATTTT. Translated: CSAAGLVDTQYF.

In its sample, this clonotype was seen a few times. The chain combines TRBV5-4 with TRBJ2-3; 9 nucleotides line up with TRBD2. Germline V gene data show CDR1 as SGHNT and CDR2 as YYREEE (reference sequence). After removal of 4 bases from V and 2 bases from J, the junction contained 8 bases not matched to a gene. The CDR3 totals 16 residues. The CDR3 DNA is TGTGCCAGCAGCGCCCCGACTAGCGGACACACAGATACGCAGTATTTT. Translation gives CASSAPTSGHTDTQYF.

This clonotype was counted only a few times. J is TRBJ2-5 and V is TRBV7-2; D perhaps matches TRBD2 (6 bases). Trimming took 2 bases from V and 5 from J, leaving 15 bases between them. The CDR3 has 15 amino acids. The germline gives CDR1 SGHTA, CDR2 FQGNSA. The CDR3 bases are TGTGCCAGCAGCTTAATTCGGGACTCGCGGGAGACCCAGTACTTC. This gives the protein CASSLIRDSRETQYF.

The chain's CDR3 is CASISRINRGGGNTIYF. As DNA, the CDR3 is TGTGCCAGCATCTCCCGTATCAACAGGGGAGGTGGAAACACCATATATTTT. The genes are TRBV12-3 or TRBV12-4 and TRBJ1-3; 7 nucleotides match TRBD1. The CDR3 loop spans 17 amino acids. J was trimmed by 3 bases and V by 7 bases; bases with no gene match: 15.

The chain couples TRBV28 to TRBJ2-2, with 10 bases matching TRBD2. The germline CDR1 and CDR2 sequences are MDHEN and SYDVKM. Trimming at V came to 1 base and at J to 10 bases, leaving 12 bases not matched to a gene. This CDR3 contains 17 residues. As DNA, the CDR3 is TGTGCCAGCAGTTTATTCAAAGGGAGCGGGAGGGCTATGGAGCTGTTTTTT. Its translation: CASSLFKGSGRAMELFF.

The rearrangement joins TRBV27 to TRBJ2-7; D tentatively reads TRBD1 or TRBD2 (6 bases each). There are 14 residues in the CDR3. Germline lookup yields CDR1 MNHEY and CDR2 SMNVEV (reference sequence). Trimming pared 0 bases from V and 5 bases from J, leaving 11 bases between. The CDR3 bases are TGTGCCAGCAGTTTATCGCCGGGGGCCCACGAGCAGTACTTC. Its protein product is CASSLSPGAHEQYF.

The chain employs TRBV7-3 and TRBJ2-3, with a tentative D call TRBD2 (5 bases). CDR1 and CDR2 (germline): SGHTA, FQGTGA. With 5 bases removed from V and 3 bases from J, the gap between germline ends came to 15 bases. The CDR3 is made up of 15 amino acids. The CDR3 sequence: CASSRAGERTDTQYF. The CDR3 DNA sequence: TGTGCCAGCAGCCGGGCCGGGGAGAGAACAGATACGCAGTATTTT. Full variable domain (rest looked up from reference TRBV7-3 and TRBJ2-3): GAGVSQTPSNKVTEKGKYVELRCDPISGHTALYWYRQSLGQGPEFLIYFQGTGAADDSGLPNDRFFAVRPEGSVSTLKIQRTERGDSAVYLCASSRAGERTDTQYFGPGTRLTVL.

This clonotype occurred a few times. The CDR3 sequence: CASTRLATEGEETQYF. DNA of the CDR3: TGTGCCAGCACCCGACTAGCTACCGAAGGGGAAGAGACCCAGTACTTC. The chain carries TRBV7-8 and TRBJ2-5; TRBD2 matches 7 bases. Trimming took 7 bases from V and 3 from J; bases not matched to a gene: 14. Germline V gene data show CDR1 as SGHVS and CDR2 as FQNEAQ. The CDR3 runs to 16 residues. Together with reference TRBV7-8 and TRBJ2-5, the CDR3 gives the full variable domain: GAGVSQSPRYKVAKRGQDVALRCDPISGHVSLFWYQQALGQGPEFLTYFQNEAQLDKSGLPSDRFFAERPEGSVSTLKIQRTQQEDSAVYLCASTRLATEGEETQYFGPGTRLLVL.

This clonotype came up many times. The chain couples TRBV12-3 or TRBV12-4 to TRBJ2-5; 13 bases map to TRBD2. This CDR3 region has 15 residues. With 9 bases clipped from V and 1 base from J, the junction kept 5 bases outside the gene matches. Here the CDR3 reads CASETSGRPQETQYF. Written as DNA, the CDR3 is TGTGCCAGTGAGACTAGCGGGAGGCCCCAAGAGACCCAGTACTTC.

The chain is built from TRBV28 and TRBJ1-5; 8 nucleotides align to TRBD1. The CDR3 has 16 residues. V gave up 2 bases and J gave up 7 bases; unmatched junction bases: 10. The V gene's germline CDR1 is MDHEN and CDR2 SYDVKM. The CDR3: CASSLTDRVFRQPQHF. The CDR3 nucleotides read TGTGCCAGCAGTTTAACGGACAGGGTTTTTCGCCAGCCCCAGCATTTT.

This clonotype has at least ten counts. The chain employs TRBV5-1 and TRBJ1-5; D is unresolved. Germline V gene lookup returns CDR1 SGHRS and CDR2 YFSETQ. The CDR3 contains 14 residues. Trimming took off 0 bases at V and 4 bases at J, with 8 bases between the two ends. The CDR3 reads CASSLDQGNQPQHF. The DNA of the CDR3 is TGCGCCAGCAGCTTGGACCAAGGAAATCAGCCCCAGCATTTT.

The rearrangement uses TRBV5-4 and TRBJ2-2; D not certain. V lost 4 bases and J 7 bases, leaving 17 bases between the germline ends. Germline CDR1 is SGHNT and CDR2 is YYREEE (reference sequence). The CDR3 is made up of 15 amino acids. The CDR3 bases are TGTGCCAGCAGCCGCGTGGGCGGTAGAGGCGGGGAGCTGTTTTTT. Its protein is CASSRVGGRGGELFF.

This clonotype was recorded many times. V gene TRBV9 combines with J gene TRBJ2-1; tentatively, D is TRBD2 (6 bases). The germline V gene has CDR1 SGDLS and CDR2 YYNGEE. The CDR3 extends over 17 amino acids. V lost 3 bases, J lost 2 bases, and 18 bases lay in between. CDR3: CASSAPVRVAAYNEQFF. CDR3 nucleotide sequence: TGTGCCAGCAGCGCCCCGGTCAGGGTAGCGGCCTACAATGAGCAGTTCTTC.

This clonotype was recorded only once. DNA for the CDR3: TGTGCCAGCAGTTACACAGGGGCGGATCAGCCCCAGCATTTT. It encodes CASSYTGADQPQHF. This rearrangement joins TRBV6-5 to TRBJ1-5, with 7 bases identical to TRBD1. Germline-derived CDR1 and CDR2 are MNHEY and SVGAGI. The CDR3 loop spans 14 amino acids. The V and J ends lost 2 bases and 5 bases, in that order; junction bases with no gene match: 3.

This rearrangement joins TRBV12-3 or TRBV12-4 to TRBJ1-5; possibly TRBD1 for D (6 bases). This CDR3 contains 13 residues. With 6 bases removed from V and 7 bases from J, the gap between germline ends came to 13 bases. CDR3 bases: TGTGCCAGCAGCCGAAGGGGGGAGCAGCCCCAGCATTTT. Translating it yields CASSRRGEQPQHF.

V gene TRBV18 combines with J gene TRBJ2-1, with 7 bases lining up with TRBD2. Losses at the gene ends were 2 bases for V and 7 bases for J; bases not matched to a gene: 5. This CDR3 contains 14 residues. Germline V gene data show CDR1 as KGHSH and CDR2 as LQKENI. The CDR3 DNA reads as TGTGCCAGCTCACCAAAAGCGGGGACTAATGAGCAGTTCTTC. It translates to CASSPKAGTNEQFF. Looking up the rest from reference TRBV18 and TRBJ2-1 gives the full variable domain: NAGVMQNPRHLVRRRGQEARLRCSPMKGHSHVYWYRQLPEEGLKFMVYLQKENIIDESGMPKERFSAEFPKEGPSILRIQQVVRGDSAAYFCASSPKAGTNEQFFGPGTRLTVL.

V is TRBV6-6 and J is TRBJ1-4; D is ambiguous. This CDR3 is 13 amino acids long. The ends were cut back, 9 bases at V and 4 bases at J, with 12 bases in the middle. CDR1 is MNHNY and CDR2 is SVGAGI in the germline V gene (reference sequence). The CDR3 nucleotides are TGTGCCAGTCGAGGTTTTGATAATGAAAAACTGTTTTTT. It codes for CASRGFDNEKLFF.

The sample holds many counts of this clonotype. The chain carries TRBV5-6 and TRBJ2-1, with D possibly called TRBD1 or TRBD2 (5 bases each). The CDR3 loop spans 14 amino acids. Germline values: CDR1 SGHDT, CDR2 YYEEEE. The V end was cut by 1 base, the J end by 7 bases, with 12 bases between. CDR3 region: CASSLLSGTNEQFF. For the CDR3, the DNA is TGTGCCAGCAGCTTGTTGTCAGGGACGAATGAGCAGTTCTTC.